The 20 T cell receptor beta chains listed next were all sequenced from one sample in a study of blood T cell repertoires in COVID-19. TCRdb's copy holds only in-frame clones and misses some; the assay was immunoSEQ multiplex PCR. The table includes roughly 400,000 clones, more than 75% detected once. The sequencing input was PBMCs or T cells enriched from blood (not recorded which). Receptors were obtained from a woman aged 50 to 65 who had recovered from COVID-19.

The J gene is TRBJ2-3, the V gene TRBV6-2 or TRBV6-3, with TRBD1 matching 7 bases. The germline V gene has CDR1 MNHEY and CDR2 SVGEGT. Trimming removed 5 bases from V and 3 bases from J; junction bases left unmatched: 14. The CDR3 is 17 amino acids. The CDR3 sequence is CASSARGGDRVTDTQYF. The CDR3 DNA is TGTGCCAGCAGTGCCAGAGGGGGTGACAGGGTAACAGATACGCAGTATTTT.

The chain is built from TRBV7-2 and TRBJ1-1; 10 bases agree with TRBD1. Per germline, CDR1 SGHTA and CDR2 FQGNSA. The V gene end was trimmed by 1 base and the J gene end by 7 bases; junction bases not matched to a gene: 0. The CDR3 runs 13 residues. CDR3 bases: TGTGCCAGCAGCTTAGGGGACAGGGGTGAAGCTTTCTTT. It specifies CASSLGDRGEAFF. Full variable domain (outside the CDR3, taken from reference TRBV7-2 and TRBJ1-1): GAGVSQSPSNKVTEKGKDVELRCDPISGHTALYWYRQSLGQGLEFLIYFQGNSAPDKSGLPSDRFSAERTGGSVSTLTIQRTQQEDSAVYLCASSLGDRGEAFFGQGTRLTVV.

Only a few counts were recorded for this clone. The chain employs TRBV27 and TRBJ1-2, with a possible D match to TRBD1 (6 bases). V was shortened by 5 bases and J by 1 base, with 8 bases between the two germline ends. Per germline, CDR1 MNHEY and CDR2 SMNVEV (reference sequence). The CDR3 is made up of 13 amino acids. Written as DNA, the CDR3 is TGTGCCAGCAGTCTGGACAGTAACTATGGCTACACCTTC. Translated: CASSLDSNYGYTF.

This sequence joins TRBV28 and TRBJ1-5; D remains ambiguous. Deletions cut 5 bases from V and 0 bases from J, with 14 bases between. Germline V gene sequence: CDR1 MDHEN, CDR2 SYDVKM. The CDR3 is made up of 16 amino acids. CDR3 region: CASSQVPDNSNQPQHF. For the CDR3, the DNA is TGTGCCAGCAGTCAGGTGCCGGATAATAGCAATCAGCCCCAGCATTTT.

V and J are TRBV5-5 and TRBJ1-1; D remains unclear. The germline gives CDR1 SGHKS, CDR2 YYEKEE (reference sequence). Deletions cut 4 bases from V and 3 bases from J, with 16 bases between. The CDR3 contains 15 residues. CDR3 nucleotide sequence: TGTGCCAGCAGCCTCCGGTGGGCAGCCGACACTGAAGCTTTCTTT. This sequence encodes CASSLRWAADTEAFF.

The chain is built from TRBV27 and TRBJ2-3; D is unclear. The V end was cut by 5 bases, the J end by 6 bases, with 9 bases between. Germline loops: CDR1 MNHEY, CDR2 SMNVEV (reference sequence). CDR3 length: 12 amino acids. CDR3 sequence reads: CASSPRLDTQYF. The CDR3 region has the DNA TGTGCCAGCAGTCCGCGGTTGGATACGCAGTATTTT.

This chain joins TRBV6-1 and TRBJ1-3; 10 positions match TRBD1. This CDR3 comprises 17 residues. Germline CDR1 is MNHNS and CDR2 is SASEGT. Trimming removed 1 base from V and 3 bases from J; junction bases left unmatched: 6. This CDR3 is CASSEVLTGGGGNTIYF. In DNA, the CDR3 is TGTGCCAGCAGTGAAGTACTGACAGGGGGCGGTGGAAACACCATATATTTT.

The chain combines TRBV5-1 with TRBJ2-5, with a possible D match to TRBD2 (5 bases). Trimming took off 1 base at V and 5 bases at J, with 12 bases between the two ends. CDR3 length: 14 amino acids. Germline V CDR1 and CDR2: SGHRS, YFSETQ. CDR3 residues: CASSLTGFKETQYF. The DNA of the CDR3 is TGCGCCAGCAGCTTGACGGGGTTCAAGGAGACCCAGTACTTC.

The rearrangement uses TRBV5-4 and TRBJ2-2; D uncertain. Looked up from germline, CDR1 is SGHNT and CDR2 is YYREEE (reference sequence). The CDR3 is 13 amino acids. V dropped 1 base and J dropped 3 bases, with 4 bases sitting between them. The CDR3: CASSLYDTGELFF. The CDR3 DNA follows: TGTGCCAGCAGCTTGTATGACACCGGGGAGCTGTTTTTT. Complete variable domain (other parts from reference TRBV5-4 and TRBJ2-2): ETGVTQSPTHLIKTRGQQVTLRCSSQSGHNTVSWYQQALGQGPQFIFQYYREEENGRGNFPPRFSGLQFPNYSSELNVNALELDDSALYLCASSLYDTGELFFGEGSRLTVL.

CDR3 loop: CAWDPGSLASYEQYF. The CDR3 coding sequence is TGTGCCTGGGACCCGGGGTCCTTAGCCTCCTACGAGCAGTACTTC. The gene calls are TRBV30 and TRBJ2-7, with D possibly matching TRBD2 (5 bases). The CDR3 is 15 amino acids. The V and J ends lost 5 bases and 0 bases respectively, with 17 bases between them. CDR1 GTSNPN and CDR2 SVGIG come from the germline V gene (reference sequence).

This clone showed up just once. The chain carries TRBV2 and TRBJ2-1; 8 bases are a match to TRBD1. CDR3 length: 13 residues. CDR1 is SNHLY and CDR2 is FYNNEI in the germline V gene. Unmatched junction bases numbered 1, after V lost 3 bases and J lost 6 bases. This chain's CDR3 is CASSDGTGNEQFF. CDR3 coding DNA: TGTGCCAGCAGTGACGGGACAGGCAATGAGCAGTTCTTC.

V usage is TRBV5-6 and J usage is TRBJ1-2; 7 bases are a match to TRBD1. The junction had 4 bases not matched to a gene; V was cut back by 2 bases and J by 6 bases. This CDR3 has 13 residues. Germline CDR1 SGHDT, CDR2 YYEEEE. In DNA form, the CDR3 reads TGTGCCAGCAGCTTCCGGGACAGAGATGGCTACACCTTC. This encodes CASSFRDRDGYTF.

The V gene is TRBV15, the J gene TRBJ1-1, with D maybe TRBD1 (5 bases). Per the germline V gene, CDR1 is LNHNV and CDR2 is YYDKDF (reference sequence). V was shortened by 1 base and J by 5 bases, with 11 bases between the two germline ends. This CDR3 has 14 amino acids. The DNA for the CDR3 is TGTGCCACCAGCAGAGGGGGGGTTGGGACTGAAGCTTTCTTT. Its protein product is CATSRGGVGTEAFF.

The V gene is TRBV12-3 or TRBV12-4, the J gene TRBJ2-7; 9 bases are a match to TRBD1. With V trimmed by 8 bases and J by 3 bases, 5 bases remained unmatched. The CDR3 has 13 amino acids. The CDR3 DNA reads TGTGCCAGCCGAGACAGGGGGGGCTACGAGCAGTACTTC. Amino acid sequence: CASRDRGGYEQYF.

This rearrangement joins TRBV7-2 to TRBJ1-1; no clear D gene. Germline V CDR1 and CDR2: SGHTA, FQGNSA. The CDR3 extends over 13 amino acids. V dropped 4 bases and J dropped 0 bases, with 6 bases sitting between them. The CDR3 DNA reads TGTGCCAGCAGCTCTACAGTGAACACTGAAGCTTTCTTT. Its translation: CASSSTVNTEAFF.

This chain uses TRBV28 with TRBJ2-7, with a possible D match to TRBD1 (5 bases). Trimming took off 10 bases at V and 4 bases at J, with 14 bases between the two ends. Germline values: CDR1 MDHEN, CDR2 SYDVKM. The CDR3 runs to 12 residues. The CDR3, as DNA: TGTGCCATCATGACCCAGGGATACGAGCAGTACTTC. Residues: CAIMTQGYEQYF.

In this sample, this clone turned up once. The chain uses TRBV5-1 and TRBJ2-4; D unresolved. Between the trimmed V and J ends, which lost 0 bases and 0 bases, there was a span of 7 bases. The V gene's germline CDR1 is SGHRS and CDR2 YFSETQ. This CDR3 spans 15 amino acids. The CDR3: CASSLDQVAKNIQYF. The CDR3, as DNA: TGCGCCAGCAGCTTGGATCAGGTAGCCAAAAACATTCAGTACTTC. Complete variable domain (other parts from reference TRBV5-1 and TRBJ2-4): KAGVTQTPRYLIKTRGQQVTLSCSPISGHRSVSWYQQTPGQGLQFLFEYFSETQRNKGNFPGRFSGRQFSNSRSEMNVSTLELGDSALYLCASSLDQVAKNIQYFGAGTRLSVL.

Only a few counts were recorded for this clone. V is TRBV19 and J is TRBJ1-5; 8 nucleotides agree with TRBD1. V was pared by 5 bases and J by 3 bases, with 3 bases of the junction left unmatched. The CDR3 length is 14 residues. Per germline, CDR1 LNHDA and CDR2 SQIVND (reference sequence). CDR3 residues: CASSSTGDNQPQHF. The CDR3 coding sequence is TGTGCCAGTAGTTCGACAGGGGACAATCAGCCCCAGCATTTT.

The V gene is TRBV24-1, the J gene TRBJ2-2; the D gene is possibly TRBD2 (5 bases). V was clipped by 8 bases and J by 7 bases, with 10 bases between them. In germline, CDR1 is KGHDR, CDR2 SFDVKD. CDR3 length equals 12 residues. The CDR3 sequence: CATMDFVGELFF. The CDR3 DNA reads TGTGCCACCATGGACTTTGTCGGGGAGCTGTTTTTT.

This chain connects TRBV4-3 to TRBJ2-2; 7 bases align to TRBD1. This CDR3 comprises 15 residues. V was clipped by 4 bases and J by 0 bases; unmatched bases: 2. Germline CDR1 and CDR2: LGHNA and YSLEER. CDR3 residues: CASSLQGPNTGELFF. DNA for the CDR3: TGCGCCAGCAGCCTACAGGGGCCGAACACCGGGGAGCTGTTTTTT.